Described below is a single T cell receptor (beta chain) sequence and its context. Trimming removed 0 bases at V and 4 bases at J, with 9 bases between. In germline, CDR1 is LGHNA, CDR2 YNFKEQ. The CDR3 length is 15 residues. The sample originates from a study of early T cells in non-severe SARS-CoV-2 infection. Unique molecular identifiers were added to individual cDNA molecules. TCRdb reprocessed the 5' RACE reads via MiXCR and lists one record per CDR3 protein. The repertoire holds tens of thousands of distinct CDR3 sequences, with roughly 7.7% as singletons. The TCR originated in an adult who was a healthcare worker with PCR-confirmed SARS-CoV-2 infection or an uninfected control (not recorded which). The rearrangement uses TRBV4-2 and TRBJ2-2; no clear D. The sample comprised whole blood. The CDR3 loop is CASSQDPHSTGELFF. The CDR3 DNA reads TGTGCCAGCAGCCAAGATCCCCACTCCACCGGGGAGCTGTTTTTT.